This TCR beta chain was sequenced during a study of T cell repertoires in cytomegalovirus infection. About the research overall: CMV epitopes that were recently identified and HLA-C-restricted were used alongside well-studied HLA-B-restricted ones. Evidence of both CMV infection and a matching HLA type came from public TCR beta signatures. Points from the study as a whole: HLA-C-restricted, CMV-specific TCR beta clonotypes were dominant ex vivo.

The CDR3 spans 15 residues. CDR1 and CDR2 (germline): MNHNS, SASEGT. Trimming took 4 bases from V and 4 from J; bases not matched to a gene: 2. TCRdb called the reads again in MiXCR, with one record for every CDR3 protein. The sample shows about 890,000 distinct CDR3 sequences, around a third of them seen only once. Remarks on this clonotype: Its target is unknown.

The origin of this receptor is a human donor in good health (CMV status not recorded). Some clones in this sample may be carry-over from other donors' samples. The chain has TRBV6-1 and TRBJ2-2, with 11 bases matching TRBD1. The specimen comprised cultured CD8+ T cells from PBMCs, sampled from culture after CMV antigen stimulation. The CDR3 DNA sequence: TGTGCCAGCAGTGTGGACAGGGGGCTCACCGGGGAGCTGTTTTTT. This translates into CASSVDRGLTGELFF.